This T cell receptor beta chain stems from a study of shared clonotypes between healthy human individuals (dated by TCRdb to about 2020). About the study as a whole: A few men and a couple of women, aged 18 to 49 years, made up the cohort. For each donor, three plates each were used for CD4 naive and CD4 memory, two plates were used for CD8 naive, and one plate was used for CD8 memory. To estimate repertoire size and how much clonotype sharing occurs between individuals, the study deeply sequenced the blood TCR repertoires of roughly 5 healthy adults. To increase sequencing depth and limit assay-specific biases, TCR repertoire library preparation and sequencing were carried out by different laboratories using diverse techniques. Leukapheresis yielded between about 0.94 and 8.9 billion PBMCs per donor.

Results the study describes overall, beyond this receptor: Rarefaction of sorted-subset datasets indicated incomplete sequencing despite the large sequencing depth. Compared with non-shared clonotypes, clonotypes shared by all four sorted-subset donors had higher generation probabilities. Based on pairwise subsampling, the degree of clonotype sharing among donors was expected to be affected by sequencing depth. When a few donors were compared, the shared fraction of clonotypes was roughly 4.8% for naive CD4, 3.5% to 4% for naive CD8, 2.3% for memory CD4, and less than 0.5% for memory CD8. Sampling was limited to blood, and TCR repertoires in tissue likely differ from TCR repertoires in blood. Naive subsets generally had larger estimated clonotype richness than memory subsets did. Because the study included a small number of donors, the genetic and exposure-history diversity represented was limited.

Worth noting for this clone: Its antigen has not been determined. The sample holds no much larger clone one base away, and base qualities are not on file.

Using the deep immunoSEQ assay, multiplex PCR amplified TCR CDR3 regions from genomic DNA. Extracted genomic DNA from each cell subset was spread evenly across all wells of several immunoSEQ 96-well plates, with each plate serving as a replicate. For sorted subsets, approximately 200 ng of genomic DNA, equivalent to 25,000 to 30,000 T cell genomes, went into each replicate PCR. Purified libraries were measured with a Qubit 3.0 fluorometer, size-checked on a Bioanalyzer 2100, and measured again with the KAPA Library Quantification kit. Every immunoSEQ 96-well plate was sequenced on a dedicated single-read 150-cycle Illumina NextSeq 550 flow cell. In the original analysis: Because the immunoSEQ output included only junctional sequences and no quality scores, the filtering could not be the same as the filtering used for full-length reads. Sequences were annotated with PyIR, a Python wrapper for IgBLAST v1.9, and V/J genes and CDR3 were assigned using IMGT germline references. Reads were removed for weak V/J assignments (E-value above 1e-6), missing CDR3, stop codons, out-of-frame junctions, or ambiguous translated residues. A V3J clonotype was defined by an identical inferred V gene, J gene, and CDR3 amino acid sequence. Percentage overlap between repertoires was calculated by dividing the number of shared unique clonotypes by the size of the smaller repertoire. Repertoire richness was assessed with RTK rarefaction, the Chao1 estimator, and Recon v2.1 estimates of unobserved clonotypes. For all TCRbeta clonotypes obtained by the gDNA method from several donors, generation probabilities were computed with OLGA. TCRdb's version of the immuneACCESS table is confined to in-frame rearrangements and falls short of the full clone set. An unresolved V gene accounts for under half of the shortfall where checked; the remainder is of unknown origin. Clonal size and the V and J genes are those of that table, whereas D and trimming came from the DNA. This sample gives roughly 1.4 million clones in total; less than 99% of them show up just once. The top ten hold 0.36% of the sample.

Healthy HIV-negative adults with no recently reported acute infections or vaccinations were included as donors. Every donor was a Caucasian adult residing in Nashville, Tennessee, USA. CD4+ T cells were enriched by magnetic negative selection, after which naive cells were positively selected on CD45RA and the negative fraction was taken as the memory subset. Blood was collected by leukapheresis, and PBMCs were isolated by Ficoll-Histopaque density gradient centrifugation and then cryopreserved in liquid nitrogen vapor phase. Purity and quantity of every magnetically sorted T cell population were checked by analytical flow cytometry. From each sorted fraction, genomic DNA was isolated and quantified by UV absorbance on a Nanodrop 2000c. CDR1 and CDR2 are drawn from the germline V gene: MDHEN, SYDVKM. Unmatched junction bases come to 5, with V trimmed by 6 bases and J by 0 bases. Taken from cysteine to phenylalanine, the CDR3 has 14 residues. CDR3 DNA is the only sequence kept; it has 42 bases, read in frame from the first base.

The sequence came from a man between 25 and 39 years old in good health. The chain links TRBV28 with TRBJ2-7; 7 bases in the middle match TRBD1. Sequencing was performed on naive CD4+ T cells sorted from blood. The cell subset or site label, read with the paper, signifies: CD45RA+ positively selected. The CDR3 sequence is CASSPGDSSYEQYF. At the DNA level, the sequence is TGTGCCAGCAGCCCCGGGGACAGCTCCTACGAGCAGTACTTC.